These T cell receptor beta chains were read from a single sample in a study of T cell repertoires in cytomegalovirus infection. TCRdb recomputed calls from the reads with MiXCR, one row per CDR3 protein. In the table there are about 160,000 distinct CDR3 sequences, under 20% of which are singletons. Specimen: CD8+ T cells from PBMCs. The receptor source for this set is a human donor in good health (CMV status not recorded). Some clones in this sample may be carry-over from other donors' samples. Both conserved end residues are trimmed from each CDR3.

TRBV7-6,TRBJ2-1,ASSRSNNEQF
TRBV20-1,TRBJ2-1,RPKGGGRGPSSYNEQF
TRBV15,TRBJ2-4,ATSSPIGLIKNIQY
TRBV7-2,TRBJ2-7,ASSLYLDQSSYEQY
TRBV25-1,TRBJ1-2,ASSLGTGNGYT
TRBV28,TRBJ1-4,ASSSRQGAFEKLF
TRBV5-1,TRBJ1-2,ASSRNPSRTGNYGYT
TRBV7-9,TRBJ1-2,ASSRVEQGGGYT
TRBV7-6,TRBJ2-1,ASSLGQVREQF
TRBV15,TRBJ2-3,ATRETGTSTDTQY
TRBV4-1,TRBJ1-2,ASSQVVQGNYGYT
TRBV7-2,TRBJ1-5,ASSDGTGSNQPQH
TRBV28,TRBJ2-3,ASSLPRELPDTQY
TRBV28,TRBJ2-7,ASSPPGTEAYEQY
TRBV2,TRBJ2-3,ASSEGETSGTDTQY
TRBV6-5,TRBJ2-7,ARSYSSGGVDEQY
TRBV28,TRBJ1-1,ASRLVLLNTEAF
TRBV7-3,TRBJ2-3,ASSLTGGADTQY
TRBV7-9,TRBJ2-2,ASSGRPTINTGELF
TRBV27,TRBJ2-3,ASSLPSSGPGTDTQY
TRBV4-1,TRBJ2-5,ASSHRAGESQETQY
TRBV12-3/TRBV12-4,TRBJ2-2,ASSPQDTGELF
TRBV7-8,TRBJ2-3,ASTLASGRPLDTDTQY
TRBV7-8,TRBJ2-5,ASSLPYREIQETQY
TRBV29-1,TRBJ2-7,SYLGTASYEQY
TRBV5-6,TRBJ1-5,ASSSDRFSNQPQH
TRBV7-2,TRBJ2-7,ASSLAGLDYEQY
TRBV7-2,TRBJ2-7,ASSLGLGPAYYEQY
TRBV6-2/TRBV6-3,TRBJ2-5,ASSYGRLPKETQY
TRBV7-6,TRBJ2-1,ASSYGTSGREQF
TRBV7-3,TRBJ2-3,ASSAELGSADTQY
TRBV7-2,TRBJ1-1,ASSLIDWERAEAF
TRBV5-5,TRBJ1-2,ASSFETSTNYGYT
TRBV7-4,TRBJ2-7,ASSISGGREQY
TRBV7-9,TRBJ1-1,ASSSPGQNTEAF
TRBV12-3/TRBV12-4,TRBJ1-1,ASRSGRVAF
TRBV6-2/TRBV6-3,TRBJ2-7,ASTPEQSYEQY
TRBV6-2/TRBV6-3,TRBJ2-7,ASSNGLVAYEQY
TRBV11-2,TRBJ2-7,ASSLPALAGAYEQY
TRBV28,TRBJ1-5,ASSPTPGVGQPQH
TRBV7-8,TRBJ2-7,ASSFLAGESSYEQY
TRBV28,TRBJ1-5,ATDRGNQPQH
TRBV7-9,TRBJ1-1,ASSALTGTNTEAF
TRBV25-1,TRBJ2-1,ASSGHPGTGGKNEQF
TRBV7-2,TRBJ2-3,ASSLNTGRATPYGTQY
TRBV7-2,TRBJ2-5,ASSLDQQETQY
TRBV28,TRBJ2-7,ASSLPPDEQY
TRBV6-6,TRBJ2-2,ASSLRVRANTGELF
TRBV20-1,TRBJ1-1,SATGQGNLTEAF
TRBV6-2/TRBV6-3,TRBJ2-1,ASQFGSNEQF
TRBV28,TRBJ2-3,ASSSGAGHRTDTQY
TRBV6-2/TRBV6-3,TRBJ1-1,ASSSADGSNTEAF
TRBV7-8,TRBJ2-7,ASKGSRDRFYEQY
TRBV19,TRBJ2-6,ASSYGHGSGANVLT
TRBV7-3,TRBJ2-6,ASSALTSGSSGANVLT